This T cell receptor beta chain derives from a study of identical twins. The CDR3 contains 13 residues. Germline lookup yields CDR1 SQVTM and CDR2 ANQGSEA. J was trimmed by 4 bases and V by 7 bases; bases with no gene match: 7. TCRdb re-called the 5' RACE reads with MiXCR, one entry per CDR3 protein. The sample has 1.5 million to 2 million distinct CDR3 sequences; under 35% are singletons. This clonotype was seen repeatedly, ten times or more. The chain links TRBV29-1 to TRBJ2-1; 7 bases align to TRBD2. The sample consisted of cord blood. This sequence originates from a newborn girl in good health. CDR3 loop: CSGRSGGYNEQFF. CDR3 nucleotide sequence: TGCAGCGGGAGGTCGGGGGGATACAATGAGCAGTTCTTC.